The TCR beta chain described here comes from a study of metastatic and nonmetastatic thyroid tumors (dated by TCRdb to the early 2020s). At the level of the whole study: The researchers compared repertoires between peripheral blood samples and tumor or nodule tissue samples from patients with malignant or benign thyroid disease. General study outcomes and caveats: TCR beta diversity was reported as significantly higher in malignant tumors than in benign nodules, in both blood and tumor samples.

Remarks on this clone: Its specific antigen is unknown. A read error is likely, as this CDR3 ends without the conserved phenylalanine or tryptophan.

Before undergoing thyroid surgery, none of the patients had been given any kind of treatment. Using T-cell receptor beta sequencing, the study looked back at clinical samples from patients collected from the early 2010s to the late 2010s. The CDR3 is 13 amino acids in total, end residues counted. Left in the record is the CDR3 DNA by itself, 39 bases read in frame from the first base. The germline V gene yields SQVTM for CDR1 and ANQGSEA for CDR2. The library came from PCR. Sequencing was performed on an Illumina HiSeq 4000. The TCR beta-chain CDR3 region of each patient was profiled by high-throughput sequencing. As for the authors' bioinformatics: CDR3 differences across clinicopathological groups were used to build a classifier for discriminating distant-metastatic papillary thyroid cancer patients. The Shannon index was used to measure repertoire diversity, and the Morisita-Horn index was used to measure how similar tumor and blood repertoires were. TCRdb applied fastp at Q25 and MiXCR to the public reads, then kept only in-frame beta chains. TCRdb's processing, not the authors', yielded these V and J calls. The sample table shows around 23,000 clones, and around 30% are seen once. The top ten constitute roughly 5.5% of the sample.

This sequence uses TRBV29-1 and TRBJ2-2; the D gene is not confidently resolved. The source of this sequence is a female donor with papillary thyroid cancer or a benign thyroid nodule (not recorded which). Some clones in this sample may be carry-over from other donors' samples. The sample consisted of tumor tissue. CDR3 sequence: CTSGSPNTGELFL. The nucleotide sequence is TGCACCTCGGGTAGCCCGAACACCGGGGAGCTGTTTCTT.